The sequence of this T cell receptor (beta chain) was determined in a study of cytomegalovirus exposure and HLA in healthy donors. Note on this clone: The antigen remains undetermined.

Both 60 Vbeta primers and 13 Jbeta primers went into the PCR. The method was immunoSEQ multiplex PCR; TCRdb's version includes in-frame clones alone and lacks a portion of them. This sample's table has 200,000 to 250,000 clones. Findings and caveats of the study: The productive fraction for most TCR beta V segments was about 87% or about 30% in an earlier analysis. A list of 150 to 200 TCR beta chains associated with cytomegalovirus was given.

The V end was cut by 5 bases, the J end by 4 bases, with 6 bases between. The V gene's germline CDR1 is SGDLS and CDR2 YYNGEE. This CDR3 comprises 12 residues. Sequencing was performed on PBMCs. The clonotype was recovered from a woman aged 30 to 39 in good health and CMV-seropositive. The rearrangement uses TRBV9 and TRBJ2-2; D unclear. The CDR3 is CASSTGTGELFF. CDR3 nucleotide sequence: TGTGCCAGCAGTACGGGCACCGGGGAGCTGTTTTTT.